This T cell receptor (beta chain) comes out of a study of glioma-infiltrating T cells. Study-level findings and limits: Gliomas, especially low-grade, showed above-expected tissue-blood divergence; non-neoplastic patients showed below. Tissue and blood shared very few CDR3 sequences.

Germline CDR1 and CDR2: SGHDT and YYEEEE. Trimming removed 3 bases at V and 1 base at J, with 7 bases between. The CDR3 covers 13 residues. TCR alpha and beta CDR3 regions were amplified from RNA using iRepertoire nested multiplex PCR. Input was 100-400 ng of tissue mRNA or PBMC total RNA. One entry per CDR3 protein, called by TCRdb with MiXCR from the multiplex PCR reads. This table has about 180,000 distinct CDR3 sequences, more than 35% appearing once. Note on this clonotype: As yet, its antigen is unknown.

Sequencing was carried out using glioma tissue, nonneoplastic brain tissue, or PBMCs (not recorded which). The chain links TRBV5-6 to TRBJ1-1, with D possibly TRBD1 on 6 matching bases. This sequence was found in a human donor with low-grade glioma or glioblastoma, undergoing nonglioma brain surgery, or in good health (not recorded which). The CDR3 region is CASSWGQNTEAFF. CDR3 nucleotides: TGTGCCAGCAGCTGGGGGCAGAACACTGAAGCTTTCTTT.